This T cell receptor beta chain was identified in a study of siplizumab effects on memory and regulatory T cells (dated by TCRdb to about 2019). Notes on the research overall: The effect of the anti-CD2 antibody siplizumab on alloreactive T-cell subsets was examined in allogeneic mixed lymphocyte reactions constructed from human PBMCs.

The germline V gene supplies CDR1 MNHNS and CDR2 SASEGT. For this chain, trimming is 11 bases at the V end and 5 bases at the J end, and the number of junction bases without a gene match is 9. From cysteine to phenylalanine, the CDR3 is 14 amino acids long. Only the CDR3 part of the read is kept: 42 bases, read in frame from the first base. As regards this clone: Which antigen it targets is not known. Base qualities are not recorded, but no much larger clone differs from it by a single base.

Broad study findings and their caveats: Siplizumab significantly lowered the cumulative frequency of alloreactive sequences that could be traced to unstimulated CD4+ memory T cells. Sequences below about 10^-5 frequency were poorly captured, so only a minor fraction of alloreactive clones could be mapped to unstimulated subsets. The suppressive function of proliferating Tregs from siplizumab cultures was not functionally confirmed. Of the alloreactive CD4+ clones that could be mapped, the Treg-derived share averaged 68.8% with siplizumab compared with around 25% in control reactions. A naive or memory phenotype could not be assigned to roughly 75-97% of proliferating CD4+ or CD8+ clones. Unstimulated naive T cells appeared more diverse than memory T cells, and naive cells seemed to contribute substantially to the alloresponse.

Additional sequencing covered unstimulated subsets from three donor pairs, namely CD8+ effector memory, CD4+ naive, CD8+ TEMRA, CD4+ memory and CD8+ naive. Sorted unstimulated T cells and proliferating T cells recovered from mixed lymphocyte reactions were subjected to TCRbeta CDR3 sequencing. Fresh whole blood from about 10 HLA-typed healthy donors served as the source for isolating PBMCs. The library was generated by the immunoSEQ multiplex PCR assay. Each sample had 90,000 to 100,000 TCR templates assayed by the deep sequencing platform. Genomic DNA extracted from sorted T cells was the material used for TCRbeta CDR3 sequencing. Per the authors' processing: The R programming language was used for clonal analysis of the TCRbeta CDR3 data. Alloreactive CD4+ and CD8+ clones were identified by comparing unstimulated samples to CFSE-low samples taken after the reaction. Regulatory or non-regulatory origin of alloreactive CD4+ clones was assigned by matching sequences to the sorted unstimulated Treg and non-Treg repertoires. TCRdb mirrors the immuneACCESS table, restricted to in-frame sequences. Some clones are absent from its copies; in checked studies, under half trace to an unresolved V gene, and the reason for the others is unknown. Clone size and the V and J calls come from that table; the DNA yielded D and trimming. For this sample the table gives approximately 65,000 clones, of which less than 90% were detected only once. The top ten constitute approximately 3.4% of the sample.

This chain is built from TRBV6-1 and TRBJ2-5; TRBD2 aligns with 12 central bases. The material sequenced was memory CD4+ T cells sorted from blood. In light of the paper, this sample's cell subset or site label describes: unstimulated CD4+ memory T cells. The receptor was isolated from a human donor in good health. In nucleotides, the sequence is TGTGCCGGTTCCCTAGCGGGGGGGAGGGAGACCCAGTACTTC. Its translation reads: CAGSLAGGRETQYF.